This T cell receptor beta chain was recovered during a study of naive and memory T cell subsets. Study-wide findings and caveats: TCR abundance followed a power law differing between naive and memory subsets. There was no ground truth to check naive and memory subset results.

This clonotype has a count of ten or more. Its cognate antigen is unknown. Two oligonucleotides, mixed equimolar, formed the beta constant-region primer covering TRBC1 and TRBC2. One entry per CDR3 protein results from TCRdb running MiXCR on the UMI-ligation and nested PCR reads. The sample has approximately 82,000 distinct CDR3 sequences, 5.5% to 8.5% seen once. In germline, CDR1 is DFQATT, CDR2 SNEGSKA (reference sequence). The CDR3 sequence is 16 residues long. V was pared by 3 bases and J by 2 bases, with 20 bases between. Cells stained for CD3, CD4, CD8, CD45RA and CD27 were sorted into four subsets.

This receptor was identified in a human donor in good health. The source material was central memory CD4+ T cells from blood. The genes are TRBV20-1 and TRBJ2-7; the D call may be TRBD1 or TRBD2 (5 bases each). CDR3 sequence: CSASFLRDHLPYEQYF. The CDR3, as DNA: TGCAGTGCTAGTTTCCTCCGGGACCATTTGCCCTACGAGCAGTACTTC.